Listed here are 23 T cell receptor beta chains from one sample, sequenced in a study of blood T cell repertoires in COVID-19. The assay was immunoSEQ multiplex PCR, and TCRdb's table has in-frame clones only and misses some. The table has 150,000 to 200,000 clones, around nine tenths seen once. The material sequenced was peripheral blood. The receptor set was obtained from a man aged 35 to 55 with active or convalescent COVID-19.

The chain recombines TRBV19 with TRBJ2-2; D may be TRBD1 (5 bases). The germline V gene encodes CDR1 LNHDA and CDR2 SQIVND (reference sequence). This CDR3 region has 15 residues. V was clipped by 9 bases and J by 1 base, with 15 bases between them. The CDR3 here is CASDLGQENTGELFF. The CDR3 bases are TGTGCCAGCGATCTGGGGCAAGAGAACACCGGGGAGCTGTTTTTT. Supplemented by reference TRBV19 and TRBJ2-2, the full variable domain reads DGGITQSPKYLFRKEGQNVTLSCEQNLNHDAMYWYRQDPGQGLRLIYYSQIVNDFQKGDIAEGYSVSREKKESFPLTVTSAQKNPTAFYLCASDLGQENTGELFFGEGSRLTVL.

Only a few counts were recorded for this clone. The chain has TRBV10-2 and TRBJ2-7; tentatively, D is TRBD2 (7 bases). CDR1 is WSHSY, CDR2 SAAADI, per germline. V lost 8 bases and J lost 5, with 22 bases in between. This CDR3 is built from 15 residues. CDR3: CASRLGGGASHEQYF. In DNA form, the CDR3 reads TGCGCCAGCCGCCTCGGAGGGGGGGCCTCACACGAGCAGTACTTC.

There are a few counts of this clone. A read error may account for a junction end that differs from germline. The V and J genes are TRBV7-7 and TRBJ2-1; 9 nucleotides agree with TRBD2. The CDR3 length is 15 residues. Germline V gives CDR1 SSHAT, CDR2 FNYEAQ (reference sequence). Here the CDR3 reads CASSPIAGAYNEQFF. CDR3 DNA: TGTGCTAGCAGCCCGATAGCGGGAGCTTACAATGAGCAGTTCTTC. The entire variable domain, with the rest obtained from reference TRBV7-7 and TRBJ2-1, is as follows: GAGVSQSPRYKVTKRGQDVTLRCDPISSHATLYWYQQALGQGPEFLTYFNYEAQPDKSGLPSDRFSAERPEGSISTLTIQRTEQRDSAMYRCASSPIAGAYNEQFFGPGTRLTVL.

CDR3 sequence reads: CASSTEGWTEAFF. The CDR3 DNA reads as TGTGCCAGCAGTACGGAGGGTTGGACTGAAGCTTTCTTT. The rearrangement joins TRBV9 to TRBJ1-1; D gene ambiguous. Trimming left V 5 bases short and J 5 bases short, with 13 bases between. The CDR3 spans 13 residues. CDR1 is SGDLS, CDR2 YYNGEE, per germline.

The rearrangement links TRBV2 to TRBJ1-3; D gene uncertain. Germline CDR1 reads SNHLY; CDR2 reads FYNNEI. The ends were cut back, 6 bases at V and 1 base at J, with 16 bases in the middle. The CDR3 extends over 16 amino acids. The CDR3 here is CASSRVGSPSGNTIYF. For the CDR3, the DNA is TGTGCCAGCAGCCGGGTCGGCTCCCCATCTGGAAACACCATATATTTT.

V gene TRBV24-1 combines with J gene TRBJ1-5; no clear D gene. V lost 5 bases, J lost 0 bases, and 7 bases lay in between. CDR3 size: 14 residues. In germline, CDR1 is KGHDR, CDR2 SFDVKD. The DNA for the CDR3 is TGTGCCACCAGTGGCACACGTAGCAATCAGCCCCAGCATTTT. It is translated as CATSGTRSNQPQHF.

The V gene is TRBV28, the J gene TRBJ1-5; weak D call: TRBD1 (5 bases). CDR3 length: 13 amino acids. Looked up from germline, CDR1 is MDHEN and CDR2 is SYDVKM. The V end lost 6 bases, the J end lost 6 bases, and 12 bases lay between the germline ends. The CDR3 spells CASSPRTGQPQHF. CDR3 sequence (DNA): TGTGCCAGCAGCCCTAGAACAGGTCAGCCCCAGCATTTT.

The CDR3 reads CASSDWGLARETQYF. CDR3 sequence (DNA): TGTGCCAGCAGTGACTGGGGACTAGCTCGGGAGACCCAGTACTTC. The gene calls are TRBV2 and TRBJ2-5, with TRBD2 identical over 9 bases. Germline V gene sequence: CDR1 SNHLY, CDR2 FYNNEI. This CDR3 contains 15 residues. The trim removed 3 bases at V and 5 bases at J, leaving 7 bases unmatched.

This chain joins TRBV7-9 and TRBJ2-1; 7 nucleotides match TRBD2. This CDR3 spans 15 amino acids. Germline V CDR1 and CDR2: SEHNR, FQNEAQ (reference sequence). The V segment lost 5 bases and the J segment 4 bases; nucleotides outside the gene matches: 8. The CDR3 here is CASSPPAGIYNEQFF. As DNA, the CDR3 is TGTGCCAGCAGCCCCCCAGCGGGGATATACAATGAGCAGTTCTTC.

This chain joins TRBV9 and TRBJ1-6; D gene uncertain. The germline V gene encodes CDR1 SGDLS and CDR2 YYNGEE. This CDR3 is built from 14 residues. Trimming took off 0 bases at V and 9 bases at J, with 10 bases between the two ends. CDR3 in amino acids: CASSVGSEGSPLHF. The CDR3 bases are TGTGCCAGCAGCGTAGGATCTGAGGGTTCACCCCTCCACTTT.

J is TRBJ2-2 and V is TRBV12-3 or TRBV12-4; 7 positions match TRBD2. The CDR3 runs 12 residues. The junction had 4 bases not matched to a gene; V was cut back by 10 bases and J by 5 bases. The CDR3 coding sequence is TGTGCCACCCCGGGGGGAACCGGGGAGCTGTTTTTT. Its translation is CATPGGTGELFF.

The J gene is TRBJ1-3, the V gene TRBV4-3; 7 bases agree with TRBD1. V was pared by 0 bases and J by 8 bases, with 7 bases of the junction left unmatched. This CDR3 spans 15 amino acids. Germline CDR1 LGHNA, CDR2 YSLEER. The CDR3, as DNA: TGCGCCAGCAGCCAAGATAAGGGGGCGGGTGACACCATATATTTT. Translated, it gives CASSQDKGAGDTIYF.

This clone was seen once. The chain links TRBV6-2 or TRBV6-3 to TRBJ2-3; 10 nucleotides match TRBD2. Germline V lookup: CDR1 MNHEY, CDR2 SVGEGT. Trimming at V came to 0 bases and at J to 1 base, leaving 13 bases not matched to a gene. There are 20 residues in the CDR3. The CDR3 nucleotides are TGTGCCAGCAGTTACTCTTTGGGAAAAGCGGGGGGGCCGGGCACAGATACGCAGTATTTT. Protein sequence: CASSYSLGKAGGPGTDTQYF.

V gene TRBV7-8 combines with J gene TRBJ1-5, with a tentative D call TRBD1 (5 bases). Germline values: CDR1 SGHVS, CDR2 FQNEAQ. The CDR3 loop spans 18 amino acids. V lost 5 bases and J lost 0, with 20 bases in between. The CDR3: CASSPDTTATYSNQPQHF. As DNA, the CDR3 is TGTGCCAGCAGCCCGGACACGACAGCAACTTATAGCAATCAGCCCCAGCATTTT.

The V gene is TRBV4-2, the J gene TRBJ1-2; D may be TRBD1 (6 bases). CDR1 and CDR2 (germline): LGHNA, YNFKEQ. The length of the CDR3 is 16 residues. V lost 1 base to trimming and J lost 5 bases, with 17 bases between them. The CDR3 nucleotides are TGTGCCAGCAGCCAAGCACAGGGTTTCGGTGGGTATGGCTACACCTTC. Residues: CASSQAQGFGGYGYTF.

The V call is TRBV5-1, the J call TRBJ2-5, with D possibly being TRBD1 (5 bases). Trimming left V 4 bases short and J 5 bases short, with 18 bases between. The CDR3 covers 15 residues. CDR1 and CDR2 (germline): SGHRS, YFSETQ. The CDR3 DNA is TGCGCCAGCAGCCAAGACAGCGATAGGTCGGAGACCCAGTACTTC. It translates to CASSQDSDRSETQYF.

The rearrangement uses TRBV18 and TRBJ2-7, with D tentatively TRBD2 (5 bases). The ends were cut back, 6 bases at V and 0 bases at J, with 12 bases in the middle. This CDR3 has 14 amino acids. The germline CDR1 and CDR2 sequences are KGHSH and LQKENI. CDR3 region: CASSFSGSSYEQYF. The CDR3 DNA reads as TGTGCCAGCTCCTTCTCGGGAAGCTCCTACGAGCAGTACTTC.

Points on this clone: A read error may produce the germline difference seen at one junction end. V usage is TRBV13 and J usage is TRBJ2-7, with 10 nucleotides matching TRBD1. The CDR3 runs 14 residues. Germline lookup yields CDR1 PRHDT and CDR2 FYEKMQ (reference sequence). This chain's CDR3 is CASSLGTGAYEQYF. CDR3 nucleotides: TGTGCCAGCAGCCTAGGGACAGGGGCCTACGAGCAGTACTTC.

This chain links TRBV19 with TRBJ2-1; D is unclear. Trimming took off 7 bases at V and 1 base at J, with 8 bases between the two ends. The CDR3 has 13 amino acids. The germline V gene encodes CDR1 LNHDA and CDR2 SQIVND (reference sequence). The DNA of the CDR3 is TGTGCCAGTACTTCAGGTTCCTACAATGAGCAGTTCTTC. The encoded protein is CASTSGSYNEQFF.

CDR3 amino acids: CASSLLQLADTQYF. In nucleotides, the CDR3 is TGTGCCAGCAGCTTGTTGCAATTAGCAGATACGCAGTATTTT. The chain employs TRBV5-6 and TRBJ2-3; D call uncertain. The germline CDR1 and CDR2 sequences are SGHDT and YYEEEE. The CDR3 totals 14 residues. V shed 1 base and J shed 4 bases, with 10 bases lying between them.

This rearrangement joins TRBV11-2 to TRBJ2-1, with a tentative D call TRBD1 (6 bases). CDR1 and CDR2 (germline): SGHAT, FQNNGV. The CDR3 runs to 12 residues. Trimming cost V 1 base and J 9 bases, with 7 bases left between them. Here the CDR3 DNA reads TGTGCCAGCAGCTTAGGGGGGCGTGAGCAGTTCTTC. Translation gives CASSLGGREQFF.

The J gene is TRBJ2-2, the V gene TRBV19, with a tentative D call TRBD1 (5 bases). In germline, CDR1 is LNHDA, CDR2 SQIVND (reference sequence). V was clipped by 6 bases and J by 0 bases, with 14 bases between them. This CDR3 comprises 16 residues. CDR3 sequence reads: CASRYMGQSNTGELFF. The CDR3 DNA reads as TGTGCCAGTAGATACATGGGGCAGTCGAACACCGGGGAGCTGTTTTTT.

The chain joins TRBV6-5 to TRBJ2-2; 10 nucleotides match TRBD1. Germline CDR1 reads MNHEY; CDR2 reads SVGAGI. After removal of 6 bases from V and 5 bases from J, the junction contained 6 bases not matched to a gene. This CDR3 is built from 15 residues. CDR3 residues: CASRRDRGATGELFF. The CDR3 region has the DNA TGTGCCAGCAGACGGGACAGGGGCGCGACCGGGGAGCTGTTTTTT.